This T cell receptor beta chain was profiled in a study of CD8 T cells in Susac syndrome. It was with random hexamers that 0.5 to 1 ug RNA was reverse transcribed. TCRdb re-derived calls from the immunoSEQ multiplex PCR reads in MiXCR, one entry per CDR3 protein. The sample has 120,000 to 150,000 distinct CDR3 sequences; approximately 95% are singletons. With 4 bases clipped from V and 2 bases from J, the junction kept 4 bases outside the gene matches. This CDR3 region has 15 residues. Per the germline V gene, CDR1 is SGHTA and CDR2 is FQGNSA. The sequencing sample was made of CD4+ T cells from PBMCs. V gene TRBV7-2 combines with J gene TRBJ1-1, with 10 positions matching TRBD1. This receptor was obtained from a human donor with multiple sclerosis. DNA of the CDR3: TGTGCCAGCAGCTATAGGACAGGGGGAAACACTGAAGCTTTCTTT. It yields the protein CASSYRTGGNTEAFF.